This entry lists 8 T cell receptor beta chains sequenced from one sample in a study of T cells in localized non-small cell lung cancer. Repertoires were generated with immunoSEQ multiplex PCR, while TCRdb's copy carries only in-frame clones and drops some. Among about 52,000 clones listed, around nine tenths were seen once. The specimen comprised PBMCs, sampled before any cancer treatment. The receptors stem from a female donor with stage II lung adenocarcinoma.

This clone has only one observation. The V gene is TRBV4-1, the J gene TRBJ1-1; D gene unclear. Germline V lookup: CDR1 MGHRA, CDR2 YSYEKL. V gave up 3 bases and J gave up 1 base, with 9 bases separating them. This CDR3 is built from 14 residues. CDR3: CASSHSPGNTEAFF. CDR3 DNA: TGCGCCAGCAGCCACTCGCCAGGGAACACTGAAGCTTTCTTT.

The CDR3: CASSPGLANEQFF. CDR3 sequence (DNA): TGCGCCAGCAGCCCAGGACTTGCCAATGAGCAGTTCTTC. This chain uses TRBV5-1 with TRBJ2-1; the D gene is possibly TRBD2 (5 bases). V was trimmed by 4 bases and J by 6 bases, leaving 11 bases between them. Per the germline V gene, CDR1 is SGHRS and CDR2 is YFSETQ. CDR3 length: 13 amino acids.

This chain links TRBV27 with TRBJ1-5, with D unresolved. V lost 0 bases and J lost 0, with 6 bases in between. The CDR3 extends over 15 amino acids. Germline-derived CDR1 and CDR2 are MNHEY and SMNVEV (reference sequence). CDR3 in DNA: TGTGCCAGCAGTTTATCCAGCTATAGCAATCAGCCCCAGCATTTT. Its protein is CASSLSSYSNQPQHF.

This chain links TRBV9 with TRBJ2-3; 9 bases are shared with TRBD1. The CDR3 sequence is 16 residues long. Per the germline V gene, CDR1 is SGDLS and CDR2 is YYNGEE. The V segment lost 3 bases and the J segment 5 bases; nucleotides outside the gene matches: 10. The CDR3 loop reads CASSALTGTGIDTQYF. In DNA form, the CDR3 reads TGTGCCAGCAGCGCACTAACCGGGACAGGGATAGATACGCAGTATTTT.

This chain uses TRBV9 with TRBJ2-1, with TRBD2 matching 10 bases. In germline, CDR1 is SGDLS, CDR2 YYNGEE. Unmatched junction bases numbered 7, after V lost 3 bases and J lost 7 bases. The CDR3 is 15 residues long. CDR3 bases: TGTGCCAGCAGCGCGAGCGGGGGGGCCGCTAATGAGCAGTTCTTC. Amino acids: CASSASGGAANEQFF.

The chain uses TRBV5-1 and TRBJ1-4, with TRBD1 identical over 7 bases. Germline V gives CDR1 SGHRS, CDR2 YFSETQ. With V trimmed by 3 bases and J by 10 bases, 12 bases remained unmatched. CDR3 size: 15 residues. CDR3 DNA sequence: TGCGCCAGCAGCTCCTCCCCCCGACAGGGAACAAAACTGTTTTTT. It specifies CASSSSPRQGTKLFF.

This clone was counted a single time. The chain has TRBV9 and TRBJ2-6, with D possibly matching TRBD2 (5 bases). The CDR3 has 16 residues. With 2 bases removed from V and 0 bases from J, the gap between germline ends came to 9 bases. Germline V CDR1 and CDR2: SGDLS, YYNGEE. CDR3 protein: CASSVGLSSGANVLTF. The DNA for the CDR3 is TGTGCCAGCAGCGTTGGACTGTCCTCTGGGGCCAACGTCCTGACTTTC.

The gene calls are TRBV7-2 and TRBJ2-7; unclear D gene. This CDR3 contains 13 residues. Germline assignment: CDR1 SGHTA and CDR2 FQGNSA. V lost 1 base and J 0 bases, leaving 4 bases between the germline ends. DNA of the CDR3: TGTGCCAGCAGCTTAGTGAGCTCCTACGAGCAGTACTTC. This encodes CASSLVSSYEQYF.